This TCR beta chain was sequenced during a study of CXCR3-negative and CXCR3-positive naive CD8 T cells. Regarding the study as a whole: The study found more hydrophobic TRB CDR3s in CXCR3-positive naive cells than in CXCR3-negative naive cells. In naive cells, CXCR3-negative and CXCR3-positive subsets had similar TRBV-TRBJ usage; memory cells differed.

Remarks on this clonotype: Its antigen is as yet unknown.

Identification of naive CD8+ T cells rested on CD45RO-CCR7+CD27+CD95- status. The CDR3 sequence is 11 residues long. The germline V gene encodes CDR1 SQVTM and CDR2 ANQGSEA. The TRB cDNA libraries were prepared by 5' RACE with UMI labels. With the 5' RACE reads reprocessed, TCRdb shows one record per CDR3 protein and no DNA. The sample table includes about 5,300 distinct CDR3 sequences. The chain employs TRBV29-1 and TRBJ2-1; as DNA is missing, the TRBD2 call by TCRdb cannot be tested. Sequences were obtained from naive CXCR3+ CD8+ T cells from blood. Subset reported: CD45RO-CCR7+CD27+CD95- naive CD8+ T cells expressing CXCR3 (TNR3+). The sequence derives from a human donor in good health. Some clones in this sample may be carry-over from other donors' samples. This chain's CDR3 is CSVVSLLTQFF.